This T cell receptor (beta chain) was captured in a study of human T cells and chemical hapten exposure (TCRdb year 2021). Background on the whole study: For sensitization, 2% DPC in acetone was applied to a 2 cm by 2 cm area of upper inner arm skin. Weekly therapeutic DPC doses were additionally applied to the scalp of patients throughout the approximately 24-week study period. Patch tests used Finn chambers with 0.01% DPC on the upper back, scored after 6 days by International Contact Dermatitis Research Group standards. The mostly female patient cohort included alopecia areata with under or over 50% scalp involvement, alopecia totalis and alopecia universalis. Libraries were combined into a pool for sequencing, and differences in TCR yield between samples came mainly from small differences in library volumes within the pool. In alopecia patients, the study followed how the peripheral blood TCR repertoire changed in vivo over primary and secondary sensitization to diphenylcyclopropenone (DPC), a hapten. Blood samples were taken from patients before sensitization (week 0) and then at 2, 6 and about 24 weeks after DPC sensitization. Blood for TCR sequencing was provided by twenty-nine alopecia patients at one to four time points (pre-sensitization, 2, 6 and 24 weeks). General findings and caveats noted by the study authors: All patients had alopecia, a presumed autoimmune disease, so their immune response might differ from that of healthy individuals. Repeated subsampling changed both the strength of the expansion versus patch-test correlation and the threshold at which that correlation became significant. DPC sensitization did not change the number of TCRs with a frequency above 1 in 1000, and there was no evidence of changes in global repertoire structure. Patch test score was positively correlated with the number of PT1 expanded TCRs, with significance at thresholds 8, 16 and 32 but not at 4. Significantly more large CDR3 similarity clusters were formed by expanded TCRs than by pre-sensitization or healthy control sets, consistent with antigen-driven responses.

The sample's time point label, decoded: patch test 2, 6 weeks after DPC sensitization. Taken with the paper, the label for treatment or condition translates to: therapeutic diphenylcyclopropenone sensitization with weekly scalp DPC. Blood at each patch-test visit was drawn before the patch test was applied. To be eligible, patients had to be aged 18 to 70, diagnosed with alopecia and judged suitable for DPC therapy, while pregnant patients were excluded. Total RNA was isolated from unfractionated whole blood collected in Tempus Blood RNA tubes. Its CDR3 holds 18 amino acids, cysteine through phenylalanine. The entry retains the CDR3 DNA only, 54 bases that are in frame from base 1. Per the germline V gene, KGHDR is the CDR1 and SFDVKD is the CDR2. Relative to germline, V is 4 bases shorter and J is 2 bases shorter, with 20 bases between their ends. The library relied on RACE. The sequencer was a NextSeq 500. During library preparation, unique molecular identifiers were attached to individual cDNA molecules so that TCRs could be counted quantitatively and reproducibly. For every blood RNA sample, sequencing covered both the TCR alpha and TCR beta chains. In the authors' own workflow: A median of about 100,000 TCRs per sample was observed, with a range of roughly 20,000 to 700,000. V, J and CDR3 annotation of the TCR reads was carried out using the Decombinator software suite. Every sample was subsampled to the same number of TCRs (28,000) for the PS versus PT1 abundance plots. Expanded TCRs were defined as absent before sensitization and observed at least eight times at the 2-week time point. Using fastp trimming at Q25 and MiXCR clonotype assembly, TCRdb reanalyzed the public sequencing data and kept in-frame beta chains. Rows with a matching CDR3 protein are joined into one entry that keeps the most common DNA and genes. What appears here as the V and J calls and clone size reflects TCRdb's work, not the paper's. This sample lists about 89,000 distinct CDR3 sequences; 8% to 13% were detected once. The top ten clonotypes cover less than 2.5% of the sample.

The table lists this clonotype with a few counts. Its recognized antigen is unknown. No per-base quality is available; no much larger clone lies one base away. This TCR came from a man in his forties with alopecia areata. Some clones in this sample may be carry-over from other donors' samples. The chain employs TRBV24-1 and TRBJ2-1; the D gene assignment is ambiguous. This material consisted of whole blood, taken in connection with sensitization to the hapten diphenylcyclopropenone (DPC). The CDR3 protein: CATSDIPMDPNTYNEQFF. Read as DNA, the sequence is TGTGCCACCAGTGACATCCCAATGGACCCAAATACCTACAATGAGCAGTTCTTC.